Listed here are 6 T cell receptor beta chains from one sample, sequenced in a study of blood T cell repertoires in COVID-19. The assay was immunoSEQ multiplex PCR, and TCRdb's table has in-frame clones only and misses some. The data show 45,000 to 65,000 clones, with 80% to 90% seen just once and approximately 5.4% held by the top ten. The material sequenced was peripheral blood. The source of these receptors is a woman aged 55-69 years with acute or convalescent COVID-19.

This chain uses TRBV6-5 with TRBJ1-1; D remains ambiguous. In germline, CDR1 is MNHEY, CDR2 SVGAGI. Trimming pared 4 bases from V and 5 bases from J, leaving 11 bases between. This CDR3 has 13 amino acids. The CDR3 spells CASSSAGRTEAFF. DNA for the CDR3: TGTGCCAGCAGTTCGGCGGGGAGGACTGAAGCTTTCTTT.

The V call is TRBV30, the J call TRBJ1-6; 10 bases fit TRBD1. The germline gives CDR1 GTSNPN, CDR2 SVGIG (reference sequence). The V and J ends lost 3 bases and 7 bases, in that order; junction bases with no gene match: 3. CDR3 length: 14 amino acids. The CDR3 DNA follows: TGTGCCTGGAGGGGGGACAGGGGAAATTCACCCCTCCACTTT. Amino acids: CAWRGDRGNSPLHF.

This clone was recorded a few times. The chain links TRBV5-1 to TRBJ2-1; D is uncertain. CDR1 is SGHRS and CDR2 is YFSETQ in the germline V gene. The germline V and J ends were trimmed by 0 bases and 7 bases, with 5 bases remaining between them. This CDR3 spans 12 amino acids. The CDR3 sequence: CASSLELNEQFF. The CDR3 region has the DNA TGCGCCAGCAGCTTGGAGCTGAATGAGCAGTTCTTC.

V and J are TRBV7-7 and TRBJ2-7; 7 bases fit TRBD2. Trimming removed 4 bases from V and 6 bases from J; junction bases left unmatched: 12. This CDR3 region has 15 residues. Germline CDR1 SSHAT, CDR2 FNYEAQ (reference sequence). CDR3 nucleotide sequence: TGTGCCAGCAGCTACGGAGTGAGCGGGACGTGCGAGCAGTACTTC. Its translation: CASSYGVSGTCEQYF.

V is TRBV7-6 and J is TRBJ2-5; 8 positions match TRBD1. This CDR3 contains 14 residues. V dropped 5 bases and J dropped 9; count of bases not matched to a gene: 11. Per the germline V gene, CDR1 is SGHVS and CDR2 is FNYEAQ. The CDR3 DNA follows: TGTGCCAGCAGCCCGGGACAGGCCAGCCAGCCCCAGTACTTC. Translating it yields CASSPGQASQPQYF.

The rearrangement links TRBV5-6 to TRBJ1-1; TRBD1 aligns across 11 bases. The CDR3 consists of 18 residues. Germline V CDR1 and CDR2: SGHDT, YYEEEE. Losses at the gene ends were 1 base for V and 4 bases for J; bases not matched to a gene: 12. Here the CDR3 reads CASSLRPGTGGLGTEAFF. In DNA, the CDR3 is TGTGCCAGCAGCTTGCGGCCCGGGACAGGGGGTCTGGGCACTGAAGCTTTCTTT.